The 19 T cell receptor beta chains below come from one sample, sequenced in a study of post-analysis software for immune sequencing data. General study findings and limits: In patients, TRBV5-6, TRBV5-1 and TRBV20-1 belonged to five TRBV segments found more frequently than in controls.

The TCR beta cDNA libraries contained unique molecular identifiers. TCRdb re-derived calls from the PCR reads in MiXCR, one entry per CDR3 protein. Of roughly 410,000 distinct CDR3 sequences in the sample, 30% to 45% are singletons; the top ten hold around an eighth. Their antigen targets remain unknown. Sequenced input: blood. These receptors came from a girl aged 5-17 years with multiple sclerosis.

The CDR3 bases are TGCGCCAGCAGCCAAGGGACAGACACTAACTATGGCTACACCTTC. Its translation is CASSQGTDTNYGYTF. The chain links TRBV4-1 to TRBJ1-2; a possible D gene is TRBD1 (6 bases). Trimming cost V 1 base and J 0 bases, with 9 bases left between them. The germline V gene has CDR1 MGHRA and CDR2 YSYEKL. The length of the CDR3 is 15 residues.

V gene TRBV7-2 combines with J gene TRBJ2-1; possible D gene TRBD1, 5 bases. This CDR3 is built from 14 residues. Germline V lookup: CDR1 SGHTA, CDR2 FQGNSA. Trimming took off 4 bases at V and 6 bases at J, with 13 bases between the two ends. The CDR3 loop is CASSSIGASNEQFF. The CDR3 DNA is TGTGCCAGCAGCTCAATAGGGGCGAGCAATGAGCAGTTCTTC. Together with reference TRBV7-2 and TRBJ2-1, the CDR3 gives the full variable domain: GAGVSQSPSNKVTEKGKDVELRCDPISGHTALYWYRQSLGQGLEFLIYFQGNSAPDKSGLPSDRFSAERTGGSVSTLTIQRTQQEDSAVYLCASSSIGASNEQFFGPGTRLTVL.

The DNA of the CDR3 is TGTGCCTGGACCCCCCTGGGGGGCTACACCTTC. This encodes CAWTPLGGYTF. The chain uses TRBV30 and TRBJ1-2; D unclear. Deletions cut 4 bases from V and 8 bases from J, with 11 bases between. Germline lookup yields CDR1 GTSNPN and CDR2 SVGIG (reference sequence). This CDR3 is 11 amino acids long.

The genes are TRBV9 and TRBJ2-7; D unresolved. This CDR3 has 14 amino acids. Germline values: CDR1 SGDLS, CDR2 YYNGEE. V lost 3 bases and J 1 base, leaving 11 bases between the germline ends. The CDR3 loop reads CASSAHGDSYEQYF. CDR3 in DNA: TGTGCCAGCAGCGCCCACGGCGATTCCTACGAGCAGTACTTC.

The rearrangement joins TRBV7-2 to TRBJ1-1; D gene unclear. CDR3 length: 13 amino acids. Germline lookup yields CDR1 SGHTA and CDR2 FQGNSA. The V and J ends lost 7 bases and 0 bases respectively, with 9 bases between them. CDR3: CASTQWVNTEAFF. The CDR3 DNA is TGTGCCAGCACCCAGTGGGTGAACACTGAAGCTTTCTTT.

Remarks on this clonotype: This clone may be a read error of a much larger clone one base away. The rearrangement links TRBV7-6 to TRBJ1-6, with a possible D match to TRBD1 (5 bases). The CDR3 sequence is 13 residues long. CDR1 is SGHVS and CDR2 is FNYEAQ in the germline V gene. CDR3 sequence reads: CASSVAGALPLHF. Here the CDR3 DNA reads TGTGCCAGCAGCGTAGCCGGGGCATTACCCCTCCACTTT.

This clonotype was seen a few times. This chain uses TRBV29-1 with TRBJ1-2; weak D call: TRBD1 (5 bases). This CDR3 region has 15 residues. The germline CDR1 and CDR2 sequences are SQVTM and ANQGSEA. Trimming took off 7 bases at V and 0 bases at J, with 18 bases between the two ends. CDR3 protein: CSAPGPLPANYGYTF. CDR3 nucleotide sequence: TGCAGCGCCCCGGGGCCTCTCCCAGCTAACTATGGCTACACCTTC.

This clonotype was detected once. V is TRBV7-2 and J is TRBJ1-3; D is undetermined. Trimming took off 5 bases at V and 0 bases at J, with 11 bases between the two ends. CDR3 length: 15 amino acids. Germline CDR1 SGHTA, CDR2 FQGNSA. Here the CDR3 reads CASSARLISGNTIYF. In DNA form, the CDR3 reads TGTGCCAGCAGCGCCCGACTGATCTCTGGAAACACCATATATTTT.

The CDR3 nucleotides are TGTGCCAGCAGCTCCACAGGGTCTAACTATGGCTACACCTTC. It specifies CASSSTGSNYGYTF. The V call is TRBV7-9, the J call TRBJ1-2; D possibly corresponds to TRBD1 (6 bases). CDR1 SEHNR and CDR2 FQNEAQ come from the germline V gene (reference sequence). CDR3 size: 14 residues. V was clipped by 4 bases and J by 0 bases, with 9 bases between them.

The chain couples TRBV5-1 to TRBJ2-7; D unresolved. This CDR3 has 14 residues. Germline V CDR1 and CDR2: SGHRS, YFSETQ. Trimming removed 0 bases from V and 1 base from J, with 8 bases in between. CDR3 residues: CASSLGAPSYEQYF. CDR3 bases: TGCGCCAGCAGCTTGGGTGCGCCTTCCTACGAGCAGTACTTC.

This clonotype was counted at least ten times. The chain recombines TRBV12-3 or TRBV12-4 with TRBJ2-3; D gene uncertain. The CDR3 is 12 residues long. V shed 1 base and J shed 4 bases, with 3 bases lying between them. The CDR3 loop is CASSLGSDTQYF. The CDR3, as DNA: TGTGCCAGCAGTTTAGGGTCAGATACGCAGTATTTT.

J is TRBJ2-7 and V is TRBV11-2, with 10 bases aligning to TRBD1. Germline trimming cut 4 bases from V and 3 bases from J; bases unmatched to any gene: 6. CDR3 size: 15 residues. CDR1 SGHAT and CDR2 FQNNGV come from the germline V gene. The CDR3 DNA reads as TGTGCCAGCAGCTCAATCCGGGACAGGGGCTACGAGCAGTACTTC. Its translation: CASSSIRDRGYEQYF. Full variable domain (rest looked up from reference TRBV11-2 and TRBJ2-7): EAGVAQSPRYKIIEKRQSVAFWCNPISGHATLYWYQQILGQGPKLLIQFQNNGVVDDSQLPKDRFSAERLKGVDSTLKIQPAKLEDSAVYLCASSSIRDRGYEQYFGPGTRLTVT.

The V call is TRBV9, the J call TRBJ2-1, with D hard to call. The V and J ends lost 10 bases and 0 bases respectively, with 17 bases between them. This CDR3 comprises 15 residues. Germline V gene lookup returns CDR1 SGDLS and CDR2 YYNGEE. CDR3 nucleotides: TGTGCCGGATCCCGTGGAGCTAGCTCCTACAATGAGCAGTTCTTC. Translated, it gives CAGSRGASSYNEQFF.

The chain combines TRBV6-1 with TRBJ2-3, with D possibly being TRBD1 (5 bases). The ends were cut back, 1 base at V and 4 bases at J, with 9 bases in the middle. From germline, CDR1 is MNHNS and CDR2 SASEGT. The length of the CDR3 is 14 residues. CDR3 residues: CASSEGLGPDTQYF. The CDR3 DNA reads TGTGCCAGCAGTGAAGGCTTGGGGCCAGATACGCAGTATTTT.

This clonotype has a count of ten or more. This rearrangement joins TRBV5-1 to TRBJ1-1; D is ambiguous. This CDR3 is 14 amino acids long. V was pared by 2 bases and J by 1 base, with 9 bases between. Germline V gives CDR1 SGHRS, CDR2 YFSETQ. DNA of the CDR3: TGCGCCAGCAGCTTTGGGAACCCGAACACTGAAGCTTTCTTT. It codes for CASSFGNPNTEAFF.

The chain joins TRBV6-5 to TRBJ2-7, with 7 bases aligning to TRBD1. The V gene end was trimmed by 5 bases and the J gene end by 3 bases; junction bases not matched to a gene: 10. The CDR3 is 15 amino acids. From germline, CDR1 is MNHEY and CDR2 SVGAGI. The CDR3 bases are TGTGCCAGCAGTAGATCCGGGACAGACTACTACGAGCAGTACTTC. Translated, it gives CASSRSGTDYYEQYF.

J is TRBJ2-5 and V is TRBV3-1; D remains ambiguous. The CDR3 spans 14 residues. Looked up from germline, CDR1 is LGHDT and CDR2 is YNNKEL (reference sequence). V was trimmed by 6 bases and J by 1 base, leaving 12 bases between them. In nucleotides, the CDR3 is TGTGCCAGCAGTCTCATCGACCCCCAAGAGACCCAGTACTTC. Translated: CASSLIDPQETQYF.

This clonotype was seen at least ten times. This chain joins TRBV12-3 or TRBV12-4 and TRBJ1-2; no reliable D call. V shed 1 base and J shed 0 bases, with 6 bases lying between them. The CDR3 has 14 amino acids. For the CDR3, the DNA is TGTGCCAGCAGTTTAGAGGTAGCTAACTATGGCTACACCTTC. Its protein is CASSLEVANYGYTF.

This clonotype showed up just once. The CDR3 here is CASSPSGQGAAYEQYF. CDR3 in DNA: TGTGCCAGCAGCCCATCGGGGCAGGGAGCTGCCTACGAGCAGTACTTC. The V and J genes are TRBV7-2 and TRBJ2-7; D may match TRBD1 or TRBD2 (5 bases each). Germline V gene sequence: CDR1 SGHTA, CDR2 FQGNSA. V lost 5 bases and J 2 bases, leaving 19 bases between the germline ends. This CDR3 region has 16 residues.